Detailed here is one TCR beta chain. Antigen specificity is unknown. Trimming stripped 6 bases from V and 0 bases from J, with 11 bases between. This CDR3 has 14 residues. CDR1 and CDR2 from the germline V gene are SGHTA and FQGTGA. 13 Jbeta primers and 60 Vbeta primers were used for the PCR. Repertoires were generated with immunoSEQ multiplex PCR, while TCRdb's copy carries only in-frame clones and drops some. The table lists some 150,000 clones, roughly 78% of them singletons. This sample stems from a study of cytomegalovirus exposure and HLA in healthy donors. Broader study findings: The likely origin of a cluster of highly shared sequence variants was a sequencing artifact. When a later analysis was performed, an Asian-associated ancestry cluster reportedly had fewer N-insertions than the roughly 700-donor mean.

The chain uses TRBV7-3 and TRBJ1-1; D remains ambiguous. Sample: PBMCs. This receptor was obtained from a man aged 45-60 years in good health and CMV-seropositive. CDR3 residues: CASRRAAVNTEAFF. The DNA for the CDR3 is TGTGCCAGCAGGCGGGCAGCCGTGAACACTGAAGCTTTCTTT.